Sequencing of this TCR beta chain was carried out in a study of blood T cell repertoires in COVID-19. As for the study in general: Samples taken during acute and convalescent COVID-19 were collected in the United States, Italy and Spain. Nucleic acid was either cDNA or gDNA, and it came from T cells, B-cell-depleted T cells, or PBMCs.

In the study's own analysis: Reference gene primer amplification gave estimated nucleated cell counts. Assay: immunoSEQ multiplex PCR; the TCRdb copy retains only in-frame clones and omits some. The DNA was the basis for D and trimming; V, J and clone size are from that table. The sample comprises approximately 130,000 clones, around nine tenths of which are singletons, and roughly 2.2% rests with the top ten. Germline CDR1 and CDR2: SEHNR and FQNEAQ (reference sequence). The CDR3 contains 15 residues. Unmatched junction bases numbered 6, after V lost 2 bases and J lost 5 bases. Specimen: peripheral blood. The clonotype was recovered from a woman aged 45-65 years with acute or convalescent COVID-19. V usage is TRBV7-9 and J usage is TRBJ2-3; 8 bases align to TRBD2. The CDR3 is CASSLIGLAGDTQYF. Here the CDR3 DNA reads TGTGCCAGCAGCTTAATAGGACTAGCAGGAGATACGCAGTATTTT.